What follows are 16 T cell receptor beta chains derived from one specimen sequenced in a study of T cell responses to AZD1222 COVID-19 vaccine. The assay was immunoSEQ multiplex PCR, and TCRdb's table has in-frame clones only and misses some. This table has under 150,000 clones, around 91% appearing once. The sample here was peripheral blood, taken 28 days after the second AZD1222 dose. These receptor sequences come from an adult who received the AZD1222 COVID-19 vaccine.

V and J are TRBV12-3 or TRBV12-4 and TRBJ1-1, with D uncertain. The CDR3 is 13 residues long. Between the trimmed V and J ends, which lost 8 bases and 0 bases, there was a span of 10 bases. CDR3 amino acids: CASGPAMNTEAFF. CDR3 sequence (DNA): TGTGCCAGCGGACCAGCGATGAACACTGAAGCTTTCTTT.

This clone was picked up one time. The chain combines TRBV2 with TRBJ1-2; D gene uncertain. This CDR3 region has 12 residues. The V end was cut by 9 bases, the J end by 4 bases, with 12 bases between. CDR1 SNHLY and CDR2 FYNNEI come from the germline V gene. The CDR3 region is CASQPGSYGYTF. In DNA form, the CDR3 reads TGTGCCAGTCAGCCGGGAAGCTATGGCTACACCTTC.

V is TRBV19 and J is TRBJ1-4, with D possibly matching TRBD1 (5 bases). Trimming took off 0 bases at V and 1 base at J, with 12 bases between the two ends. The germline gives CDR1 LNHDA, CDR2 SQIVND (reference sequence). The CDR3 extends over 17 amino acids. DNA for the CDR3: TGTGCCAGTAGTATAGATGGGAACAGGAGAACTAATGAAAAACTGTTTTTT. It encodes CASSIDGNRRTNEKLFF.

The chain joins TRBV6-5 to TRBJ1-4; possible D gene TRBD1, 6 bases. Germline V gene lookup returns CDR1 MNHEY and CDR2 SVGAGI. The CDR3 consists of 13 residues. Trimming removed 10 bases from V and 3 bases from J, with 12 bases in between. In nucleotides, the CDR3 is TGTGCCACAAGGGACAACCCTAATGAAAAACTGTTTTTT. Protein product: CATRDNPNEKLFF.

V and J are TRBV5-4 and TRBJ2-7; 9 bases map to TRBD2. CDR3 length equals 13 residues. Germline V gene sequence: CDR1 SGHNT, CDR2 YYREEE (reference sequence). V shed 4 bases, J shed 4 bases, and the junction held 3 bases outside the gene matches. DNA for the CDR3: TGTGCCAGCAGCCCCGGACTAGCGTACGAGCAGTACTTC. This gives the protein CASSPGLAYEQYF.

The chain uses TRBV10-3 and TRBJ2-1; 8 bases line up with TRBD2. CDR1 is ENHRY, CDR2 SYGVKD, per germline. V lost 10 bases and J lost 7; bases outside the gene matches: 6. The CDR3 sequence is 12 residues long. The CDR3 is CATGLALNEQFF. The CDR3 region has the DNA TGTGCCACCGGACTAGCTCTGAATGAGCAGTTCTTC.

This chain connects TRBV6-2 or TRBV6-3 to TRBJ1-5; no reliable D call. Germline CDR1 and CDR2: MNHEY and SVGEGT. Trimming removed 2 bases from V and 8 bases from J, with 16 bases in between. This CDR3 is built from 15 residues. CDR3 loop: CASSYTSPVSEPQHF. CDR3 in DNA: TGTGCCAGCAGTTACACCAGTCCAGTCTCAGAGCCCCAGCATTTT.

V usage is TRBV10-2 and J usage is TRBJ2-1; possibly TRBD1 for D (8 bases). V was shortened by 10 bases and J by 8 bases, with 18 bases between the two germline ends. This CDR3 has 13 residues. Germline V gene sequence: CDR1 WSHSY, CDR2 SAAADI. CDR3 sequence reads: CATTDRGGDEQFF. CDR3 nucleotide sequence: TGCGCCACGACCGACAGGGGAGGGGATGAGCAGTTCTTC.

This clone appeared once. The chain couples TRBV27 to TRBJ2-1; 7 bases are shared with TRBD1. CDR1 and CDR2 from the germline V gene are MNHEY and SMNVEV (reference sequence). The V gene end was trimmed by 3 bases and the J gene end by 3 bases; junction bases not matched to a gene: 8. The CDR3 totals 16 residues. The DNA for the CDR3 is TGTGCCAGCAGTTTTCCCGACAGGGCGTACTACAATGAGCAGTTCTTC. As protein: CASSFPDRAYYNEQFF.

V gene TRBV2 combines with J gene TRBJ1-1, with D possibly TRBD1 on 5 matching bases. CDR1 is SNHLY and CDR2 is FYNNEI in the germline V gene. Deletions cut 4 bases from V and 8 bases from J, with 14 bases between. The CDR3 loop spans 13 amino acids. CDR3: CASSAATRVEAFF. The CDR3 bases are TGTGCCAGCAGTGCCGCAACCAGGGTGGAAGCTTTCTTT.

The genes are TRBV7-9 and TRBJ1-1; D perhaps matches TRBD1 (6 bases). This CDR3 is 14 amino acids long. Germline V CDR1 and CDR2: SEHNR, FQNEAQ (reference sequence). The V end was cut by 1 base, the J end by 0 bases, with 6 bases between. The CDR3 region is CASSLGQVNTEAFF. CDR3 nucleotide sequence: TGTGCCAGCAGCTTAGGACAGGTGAACACTGAAGCTTTCTTT.

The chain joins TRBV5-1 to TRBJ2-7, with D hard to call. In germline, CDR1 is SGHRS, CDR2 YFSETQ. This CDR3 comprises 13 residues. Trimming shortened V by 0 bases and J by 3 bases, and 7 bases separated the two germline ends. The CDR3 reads CASSLGQNYEQYF. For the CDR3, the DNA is TGCGCCAGCAGCTTGGGACAAAACTACGAGCAGTACTTC.

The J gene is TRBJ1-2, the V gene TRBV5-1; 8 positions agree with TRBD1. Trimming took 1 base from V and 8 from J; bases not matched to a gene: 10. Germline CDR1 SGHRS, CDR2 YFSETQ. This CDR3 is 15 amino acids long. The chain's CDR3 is CASSLLGDRGDGYTF. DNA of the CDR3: TGCGCCAGCAGCTTGCTGGGAGACAGGGGCGACGGCTACACCTTC. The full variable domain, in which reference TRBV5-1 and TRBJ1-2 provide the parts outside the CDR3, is KAGVTQTPRYLIKTRGQQVTLSCSPISGHRSVSWYQQTPGQGLQFLFEYFSETQRNKGNFPGRFSGRQFSNSRSEMNVSTLELGDSALYLCASSLLGDRGDGYTFGSGTRLTVV.

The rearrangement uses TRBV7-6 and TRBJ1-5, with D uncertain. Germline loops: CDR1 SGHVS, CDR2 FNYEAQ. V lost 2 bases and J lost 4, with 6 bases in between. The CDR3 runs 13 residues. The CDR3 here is CASSLQENQPQHF. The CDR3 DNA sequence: TGTGCCAGCAGCTTACAGGAGAATCAGCCCCAGCATTTT.

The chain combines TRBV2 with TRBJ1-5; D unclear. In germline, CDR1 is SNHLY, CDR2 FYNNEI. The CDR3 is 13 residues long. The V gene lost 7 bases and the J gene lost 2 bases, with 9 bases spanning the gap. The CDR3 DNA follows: TGTGCCAGCAAACGGGGTGGCAATCAGCCCCAGCATTTT. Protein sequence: CASKRGGNQPQHF. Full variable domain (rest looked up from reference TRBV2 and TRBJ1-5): EPEVTQTPSHQVTQMGQEVILRCVPISNHLYFYWYRQILGQKVEFLVSFYNNEISEKSEIFDDQFSVERPDGSNFTLKIRSTKLEDSAMYFCASKRGGNQPQHFGDGTRLSIL.

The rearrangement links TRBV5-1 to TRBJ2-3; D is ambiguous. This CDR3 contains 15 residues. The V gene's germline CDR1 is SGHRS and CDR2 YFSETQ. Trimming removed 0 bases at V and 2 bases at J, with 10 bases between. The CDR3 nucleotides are TGCGCCAGCAGCTTGGTTTCCCAGCCCACAGATACGCAGTATTTT. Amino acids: CASSLVSQPTDTQYF.